Each of the 31 T cell receptor beta chains below was sequenced from the same sample in a study of blood T cell repertoires in COVID-19. This table comes from immunoSEQ multiplex PCR, and its TCRdb copy is limited to in-frame clones, with some not included. The sample includes over 110,000 clones, more than 60% of them seen just once. Sequencing used peripheral blood. The receptor set was obtained from a woman in her sixties or seventies with acute or convalescent COVID-19.

This clone was observed a few times. The V and J genes are TRBV7-8 and TRBJ2-5; 8 bases align to TRBD2. The CDR3 is made up of 16 amino acids. Unmatched junction bases numbered 7, after V lost 2 bases and J lost 2 bases. Per germline, CDR1 SGHVS and CDR2 FQNEAQ. CDR3 DNA: TGTGCCAGCAGCTTAATGTGGGTAGCGGGGCAAGAGACCCAGTACTTC. Translated, it gives CASSLMWVAGQETQYF.

The CDR3 is CASSTGSNYGYTF. DNA of the CDR3: TGTGCCAGTAGTACAGGGTCCAACTATGGCTACACCTTC. The chain is built from TRBV19 and TRBJ1-2; TRBD1 is a possible D gene (5 bases). V lost 4 bases and J 2 bases, leaving 8 bases between the germline ends. The CDR3 loop spans 13 amino acids. The V gene's germline CDR1 is LNHDA and CDR2 SQIVND (reference sequence).

This chain uses TRBV19 with TRBJ2-2, with D perhaps TRBD1 (5 bases). This CDR3 spans 18 amino acids. Trimming left V 5 bases short and J 5 bases short, with 24 bases between. Per germline, CDR1 LNHDA and CDR2 SQIVND (reference sequence). Here the CDR3 DNA reads TGTGCCAGTAGTTACCGCTTCGCGATAGGGGTTGGTACCGGGGAGCTGTTTTTT. Translating gives CASSYRFAIGVGTGELFF.

The chain is built from TRBV29-1 and TRBJ2-7, with a possible D match to TRBD2 (5 bases). CDR3 size: 13 residues. V was shortened by 4 bases and J by 1 base, with 11 bases between the two germline ends. From germline, CDR1 is SQVTM and CDR2 ANQGSEA. In nucleotides, the CDR3 is TGCAGCGTTGCCCCACGGGGTTCCTACGAGCAGTACTTC. Protein product: CSVAPRGSYEQYF.

This chain connects TRBV11-2 to TRBJ2-1, with 8 positions matching TRBD2. Germline CDR1 reads SGHAT; CDR2 reads FQNNGV. The V and J ends lost 1 base and 9 bases, in that order; junction bases with no gene match: 8. CDR3 size: 15 residues. The CDR3 DNA follows: TGTGCCAGCAGCTTAGCTAGCGGGCCGATCAGTGAGCAGTTCTTC. Translating it yields CASSLASGPISEQFF.

The CDR3 nucleotides are TGCGCCAGCAGCTTGGTCCAACCGACAGGGTTCTCCTACAATGAGCAGTTCTTC. The encoded protein is CASSLVQPTGFSYNEQFF. This chain uses TRBV5-1 with TRBJ2-1; 7 bases match TRBD1. CDR3 length: 18 amino acids. The V gene end was trimmed by 0 bases and the J gene end by 0 bases; junction bases not matched to a gene: 9. Germline V gene sequence: CDR1 SGHRS, CDR2 YFSETQ.

Turning to this clone: The sample carries other DNA sequences with the same CDR3. The chain links TRBV18 to TRBJ2-3, with D uncertain. Germline CDR1 reads KGHSH; CDR2 reads LQKENI. V lost 1 base and J lost 1, with 3 bases in between. CDR3 length: 13 amino acids. CDR3 nucleotide sequence: TGTGCCAGCTCACCACGCGGCACAGATACGCAGTATTTT. It translates to CASSPRGTDTQYF.

The genes are TRBV2 and TRBJ2-7; 7 bases fit TRBD1. Germline V gene data show CDR1 as SNHLY and CDR2 as FYNNEI. The J segment lost 6 bases and the V segment lost 6 bases, leaving 2 bases of the junction unmatched. The CDR3 has 11 amino acids. CDR3 residues: CASSTGAEQYF. CDR3 coding DNA: TGTGCCAGCAGCACAGGGGCCGAGCAGTACTTC.

This chain connects TRBV28 to TRBJ2-5; 9 bases line up with TRBD1. The CDR3 consists of 16 residues. The junction had 10 bases not matched to a gene; V was cut back by 1 base and J by 7 bases. Germline V gives CDR1 MDHEN, CDR2 SYDVKM. CDR3 amino acids: CASSLSAGRQGGTQYF. DNA of the CDR3: TGTGCCAGCAGTTTATCGGCCGGCCGACAGGGGGGGACCCAGTACTTC.

This chain connects TRBV19 to TRBJ1-1; D call uncertain. The V gene's germline CDR1 is LNHDA and CDR2 SQIVND (reference sequence). The CDR3 runs 13 residues. V shed 4 bases and J shed 6 bases, with 12 bases lying between them. The CDR3, as DNA: TGTGCCAGTAGTAGAGGACTAGACGCTGAAGCTTTCTTT. Protein sequence: CASSRGLDAEAFF. The variable domain in full, completed from reference TRBV19 and TRBJ1-1, reads DGGITQSPKYLFRKEGQNVTLSCEQNLNHDAMYWYRQDPGQGLRLIYYSQIVNDFQKGDIAEGYSVSREKKESFPLTVTSAQKNPTAFYLCASSRGLDAEAFFGQGTRLTVV.

The chain links TRBV19 to TRBJ2-2; 8 nucleotides agree with TRBD2. The V gene's germline CDR1 is LNHDA and CDR2 SQIVND (reference sequence). With 10 bases clipped from V and 5 bases from J, the junction kept 15 bases outside the gene matches. This CDR3 region has 16 residues. This chain's CDR3 is CATSSGSRPKTGELFF. The CDR3 coding sequence is TGTGCCACCTCAAGCGGGAGCCGGCCTAAAACCGGGGAGCTGTTTTTT.

This chain uses TRBV18 with TRBJ1-2; D might be TRBD1 (6 bases). V lost 3 bases to trimming and J lost 2 bases, with 10 bases between them. This CDR3 contains 14 residues. In germline, CDR1 is KGHSH, CDR2 LQKENI. The CDR3 reads CASSPAQGNYGYTF. For the CDR3, the DNA is TGTGCCAGCTCACCGGCGCAGGGGAACTATGGCTACACCTTC.

J is TRBJ1-5 and V is TRBV30; weak D call: TRBD1 (5 bases). Germline loops: CDR1 GTSNPN, CDR2 SVGIG (reference sequence). The CDR3 spans 15 residues. Trimming shortened V by 2 bases and J by 1 base, and 12 bases separated the two germline ends. CDR3 DNA: TGTGCCTGGAGTCAAGGGGCGTGGAGCAATCAGCCCCAGCATTTT. This sequence encodes CAWSQGAWSNQPQHF.

The chain links TRBV6-5 to TRBJ2-7; TRBD1 is a possible D gene (6 bases). V lost 6 bases, J lost 3 bases, and 9 bases lay in between. The germline gives CDR1 MNHEY, CDR2 SVGAGI. The CDR3 totals 12 residues. The CDR3 loop is CASRDSNYEQYF. The DNA of the CDR3 is TGTGCCAGCAGGGACAGCAACTACGAGCAGTACTTC.

CDR3 sequence: CASSRQVQETQYF. CDR3 bases: TGTGCCAGCAGCAGACAGGTCCAAGAGACCCAGTACTTC. J is TRBJ2-5 and V is TRBV7-3, with D perhaps TRBD1 (6 bases). Germline lookup yields CDR1 SGHTA and CDR2 FQGTGA. V shed 5 bases and J shed 1 base, with 8 bases lying between them. CDR3 length: 13 residues.

The chain uses TRBV7-3 and TRBJ2-3; 8 bases are shared with TRBD1. The CDR3 is 13 residues long. V gave up 2 bases and J gave up 9 bases; unmatched junction bases: 4. The germline gives CDR1 SGHTA, CDR2 FQGTGA. The CDR3 DNA sequence: TGTGCCAGCAGCTTAGCCACAGGGGGGACGCAGTATTTT. Its protein product is CASSLATGGTQYF.

This rearrangement joins TRBV10-2 to TRBJ2-2, with D maybe TRBD1 (6 bases). The germline V gene has CDR1 WSHSY and CDR2 SAAADI. V lost 6 bases and J lost 3, with 11 bases in between. The CDR3 has 14 amino acids. The DNA for the CDR3 is TGCGCCAGCAGACGGCAGGGGCACACCGGGGAGCTGTTTTTT. Its translation is CASRRQGHTGELFF.

The chain combines TRBV28 with TRBJ2-7, with 9 bases identical to TRBD1. The trim removed 7 bases at V and 5 bases at J, leaving 6 bases unmatched. CDR1 is MDHEN, CDR2 SYDVKM, per germline. The CDR3 consists of 13 residues. CDR3 protein: CASTPQGAHEQYF. The CDR3 bases are TGTGCCAGCACCCCACAGGGGGCCCACGAGCAGTACTTC. The full variable domain, with the rest looked up from reference TRBV28 and TRBJ2-7, is DVKVTQSSRYLVKRTGEKVFLECVQDMDHENMFWYRQDPGLGLRLIYFSYDVKMKEKGDIPEGYSVSREKKERFSLILESASTNQTSMYLCASTPQGAHEQYFGPGTRLTVT.

Only one count was recorded for this clone. This sequence joins TRBV20-1 and TRBJ2-3; the D is unclear. The CDR3 extends over 11 amino acids. Germline CDR1 reads DFQATT; CDR2 reads SNEGSKA (reference sequence). The V and J ends lost 8 bases and 5 bases respectively, with 11 bases between them. CDR3 sequence reads: CSLPFGDTQYF. The CDR3 nucleotides are TGCAGTCTACCCTTCGGAGATACGCAGTATTTT.

This clone came up a few times. This chain uses TRBV14 with TRBJ2-7, with 10 bases identical to TRBD2. The ends lost 5 bases at V and 2 bases at J; junction bases unmatched: 9. The CDR3 totals 16 residues. Looked up from germline, CDR1 is SGHDN and CDR2 is FVKESK. CDR3 in DNA: TGTGCCAGCAGCTTGAGGACTAGCGGTGCGACCTACGAGCAGTACTTC. Encoded protein: CASSLRTSGATYEQYF.

This rearrangement joins TRBV27 to TRBJ2-2; TRBD1 aligns across 7 bases. CDR3 size: 14 residues. With V trimmed by 5 bases and J by 3 bases, 3 bases remained unmatched. The germline V gene encodes CDR1 MNHEY and CDR2 SMNVEV (reference sequence). The CDR3 DNA follows: TGTGCCAGCAGTAGGGGGCTGGACACCGGGGAGCTGTTTTTT. This encodes CASSRGLDTGELFF.

This chain connects TRBV3-1 (or the pseudogene TRBV3-2) to TRBJ2-7; D is perhaps TRBD2 (6 bases). Between the trimmed V and J ends, which lost 1 base and 6 bases, there was a span of 7 bases. CDR3 size: 12 residues. CDR1 is LGHDT and CDR2 is YNNKEL in the germline V gene (reference sequence). CDR3 region: CASSQGTTEQYF. CDR3 nucleotides: TGTGCCAGCAGCCAAGGGACTACCGAGCAGTACTTC.

On this clone itself: This specimen includes other DNA sequences encoding the same CDR3. V gene TRBV19 combines with J gene TRBJ2-5; 7 positions match TRBD2. CDR3 length equals 13 residues. The germline V gene has CDR1 LNHDA and CDR2 SQIVND (reference sequence). The J segment lost 2 bases and the V segment lost 7 bases, leaving 4 bases of the junction unmatched. CDR3 sequence reads: CASKFGGQETQYF. The CDR3, as DNA: TGTGCCAGTAAATTCGGGGGGCAAGAGACCCAGTACTTC.

CDR3 protein: CASSLDRASYEQYF. The CDR3 DNA follows: TGCGCCAGCAGCTTGGACAGGGCATCCTACGAGCAGTACTTC. J is TRBJ2-7 and V is TRBV5-1, with D possibly TRBD1 on 6 matching bases. There are 14 residues in the CDR3. Trimming pared 0 bases from V and 1 base from J, leaving 8 bases between. Germline values: CDR1 SGHRS, CDR2 YFSETQ. Variable domain in full (rest from reference TRBV5-1 and TRBJ2-7): KAGVTQTPRYLIKTRGQQVTLSCSPISGHRSVSWYQQTPGQGLQFLFEYFSETQRNKGNFPGRFSGRQFSNSRSEMNVSTLELGDSALYLCASSLDRASYEQYFGPGTRLTVT.

The CDR3 nucleotides read TGTGCCAGCAGCTTGGACAACTACGAGCAGTACTTC. This gives the protein CASSLDNYEQYF. This chain uses TRBV5-6 with TRBJ2-7; D uncertain. The germline V gene has CDR1 SGHDT and CDR2 YYEEEE. The V end was cut by 0 bases, the J end by 3 bases, with 4 bases between. The length of the CDR3 is 12 residues.

This clone was detected a few times. The rearrangement uses TRBV19 and TRBJ1-2, with 7 bases aligning to TRBD1. Unmatched junction bases numbered 7, after V lost 4 bases and J lost 5 bases. Germline V gene data show CDR1 as LNHDA and CDR2 as SQIVND (reference sequence). The CDR3 has 14 residues. In DNA form, the CDR3 reads TGTGCCAGTAGTACCGCCGGGACAGCTTATGGCTACACCTTC. Translating it yields CASSTAGTAYGYTF.

In its sample, this clone was seen once. The chain has TRBV27 and TRBJ2-7; 8 nucleotides line up with TRBD1. There are 14 residues in the CDR3. Germline assignment: CDR1 MNHEY and CDR2 SMNVEV (reference sequence). The V segment lost 3 bases and the J segment 5 bases; nucleotides outside the gene matches: 6. CDR3: CASSFQTGVNEQYF. As DNA, the CDR3 is TGTGCCAGCAGTTTTCAGACAGGGGTAAACGAGCAGTACTTC.

The chain couples TRBV28 to TRBJ2-7; TRBD2 agrees at 7 bases. With 6 bases clipped from V and 4 bases from J, the junction kept 12 bases outside the gene matches. Germline loops: CDR1 MDHEN, CDR2 SYDVKM. This CDR3 is 15 amino acids long. CDR3 amino acids: CASREAGSTRYEQYF. For the CDR3, the DNA is TGTGCCAGCAGGGAAGCGGGGTCGACCCGGTACGAGCAGTACTTC. The full variable domain, rest sourced from reference TRBV28 and TRBJ2-7, is DVKVTQSSRYLVKRTGEKVFLECVQDMDHENMFWYRQDPGLGLRLIYFSYDVKMKEKGDIPEGYSVSREKKERFSLILESASTNQTSMYLCASREAGSTRYEQYFGPGTRLTVT.

The rearrangement joins TRBV19 to TRBJ1-4; TRBD1 aligns across 9 bases. V lost 4 bases to trimming and J lost 8 bases; unmatched junction nucleotides: 8. The CDR3 loop spans 15 amino acids. Germline loops: CDR1 LNHDA, CDR2 SQIVND (reference sequence). The CDR3 bases are TGTGCCAGTAGTACAAACAGGGGGCGGAAAGAAAAACTGTTTTTT. It yields the protein CASSTNRGRKEKLFF.

V usage is TRBV28 and J usage is TRBJ2-3; possibly TRBD1 for D (5 bases). Trimming took off 5 bases at V and 2 bases at J, with 14 bases between the two ends. The CDR3 sequence is 15 residues long. Looked up from germline, CDR1 is MDHEN and CDR2 is SYDVKM. The CDR3 here is CASSPGDGATDTQYF. CDR3 nucleotides: TGTGCCAGCAGTCCGGGCGATGGGGCCACAGATACGCAGTATTTT.

V usage is TRBV21-1 and J usage is TRBJ1-3. TRBV21-1 is described as a pseudogene. CDR3 length equals 18 residues. The chain's CDR3 is CASSKERKGGSSGNTIYF. CDR3 nucleotide sequence: TGTGCCAGCAGCAAAGAAAGAAAGGGAGGGAGCTCTGGAAACACCATATATTTT.